A selection of T cell receptor beta chains follows, all from one sample in a study of PD-1 blockade in classical Hodgkin lymphoma. Generated by immunoSEQ multiplex PCR, the TCRdb table keeps only in-frame clones and is missing some. The sample has about 18,000 clones, around 79% seen once. Sequenced here: peripheral blood mononuclear cells (PBMCs), sampled before the second cycle of nivolumab. All receptors come from a human donor with classical Hodgkin lymphoma. Both conserved end residues are part of each CDR3. The D gene is left open where the match is weak.

d_gene: NA; v_gene: TRBV5-6; j_gene: TRBJ2-5; CDR3nt: TGTGCCAGCAGCTTTGAAGAGACCCAGTACTTC; CDR3aa: CASSFEETQYF
d_gene: NA; v_gene: TRBV5-1; j_gene: TRBJ2-2; CDR3nt: TGCGCCAGCAGCTTCCTGATTGAGGAGAGAGGCGGGGAGCTGTTTTTT; CDR3aa: CASSFLIEERGGELFF
d_gene: TRBD1; v_gene: TRBV6-5; j_gene: TRBJ2-7; CDR3nt: TGTGCCAGCAGTTACTCATCTACAGAAGGACAGGACGAGCAGTACTTC; CDR3aa: CASSYSSTEGQDEQYF
d_gene: NA; v_gene: TRBV10-2; j_gene: TRBJ1-4; CDR3nt: TGCGCCAGCAGTGACTCAGGGGCAGCGCCGAATGAAAAACTGTTTTTT; CDR3aa: CASSDSGAAPNEKLFF
d_gene: NA; v_gene: TRBV12-2; j_gene: TRBJ1-4; CDR3nt: TGTGCAAGTCGCTTAAATCGGCGGGGACAGACACTGTTTTTT; CDR3aa: CASRLNRRGQTLFF
d_gene: NA; v_gene: TRBV6-1; j_gene: TRBJ2-7; CDR3nt: TGTGCCAGCAGTGAAGGGGGCTCCTACGAGCAGTACTTC; CDR3aa: CASSEGGSYEQYF
d_gene: TRBD1; v_gene: TRBV4-3; j_gene: TRBJ1-3; CDR3nt: TGCGCCAGCAGCCAGAGGACAGGGACTGGAAACACCATATATTTT; CDR3aa: CASSQRTGTGNTIYF
d_gene: NA; v_gene: TRBV7-9; j_gene: TRBJ2-7; CDR3nt: TGTGCCAGCAGCTCCGGGGTCGAGCAGTACTTC; CDR3aa: CASSSGVEQYF
d_gene: NA; v_gene: TRBV30; j_gene: TRBJ2-3; CDR3nt: TGTGCCTGGAGTATTCGCGGTACGCAGTATTTT; CDR3aa: CAWSIRGTQYF
d_gene: TRBD2; v_gene: TRBV6-1; j_gene: TRBJ2-7; CDR3nt: TGTGCCAGCAGTAGAGCGGGAGTCCTCTACGAGCAGTACTTC; CDR3aa: CASSRAGVLYEQYF